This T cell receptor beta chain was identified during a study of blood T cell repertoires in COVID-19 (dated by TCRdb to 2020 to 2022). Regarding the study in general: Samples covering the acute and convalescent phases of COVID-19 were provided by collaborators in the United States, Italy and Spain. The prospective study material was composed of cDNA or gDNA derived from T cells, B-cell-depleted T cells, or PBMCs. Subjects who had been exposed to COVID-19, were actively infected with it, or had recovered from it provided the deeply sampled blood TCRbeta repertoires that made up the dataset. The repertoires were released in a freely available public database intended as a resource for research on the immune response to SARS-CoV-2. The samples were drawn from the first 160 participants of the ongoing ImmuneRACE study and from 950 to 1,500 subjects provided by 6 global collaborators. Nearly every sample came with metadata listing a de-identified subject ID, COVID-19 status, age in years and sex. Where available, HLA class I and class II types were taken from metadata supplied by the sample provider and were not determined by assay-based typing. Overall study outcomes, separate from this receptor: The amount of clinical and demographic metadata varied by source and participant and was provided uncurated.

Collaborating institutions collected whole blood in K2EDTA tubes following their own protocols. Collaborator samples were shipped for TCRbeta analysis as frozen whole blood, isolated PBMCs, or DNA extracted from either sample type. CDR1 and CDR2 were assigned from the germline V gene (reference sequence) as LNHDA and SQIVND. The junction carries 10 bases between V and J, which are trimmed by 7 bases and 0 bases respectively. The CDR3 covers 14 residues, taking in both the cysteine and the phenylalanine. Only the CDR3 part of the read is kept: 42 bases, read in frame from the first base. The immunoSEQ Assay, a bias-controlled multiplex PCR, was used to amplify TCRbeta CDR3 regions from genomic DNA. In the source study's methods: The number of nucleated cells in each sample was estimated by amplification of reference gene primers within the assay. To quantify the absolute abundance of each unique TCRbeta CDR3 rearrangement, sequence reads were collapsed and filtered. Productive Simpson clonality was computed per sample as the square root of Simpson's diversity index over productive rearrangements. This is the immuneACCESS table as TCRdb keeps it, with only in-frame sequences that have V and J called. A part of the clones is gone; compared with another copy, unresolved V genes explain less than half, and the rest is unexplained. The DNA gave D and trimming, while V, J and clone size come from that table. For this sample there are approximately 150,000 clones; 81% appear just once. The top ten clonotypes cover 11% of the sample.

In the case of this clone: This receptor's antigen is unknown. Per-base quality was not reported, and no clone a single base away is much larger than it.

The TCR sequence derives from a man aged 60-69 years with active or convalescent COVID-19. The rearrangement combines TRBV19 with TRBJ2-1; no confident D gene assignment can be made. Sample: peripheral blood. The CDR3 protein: CASKSTSSYNEQFF. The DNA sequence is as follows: TGTGCCAGTAAATCAACAAGCTCCTACAATGAGCAGTTCTTC.